The rows below give T cell receptor beta chains drawn from one sample of a study of T cells in Graves' hyperthyroidism and ophthalmopathy. TCRdb fed the multiplex PCR reads into MiXCR, producing one record per CDR3 protein. Counted here are hundreds of thousands of distinct CDR3 sequences, around 21% occurring once; the ten biggest clones make up more than 30%. The sequenced material came from blood. These receptors came from a man between 25 and 39 years old with Graves' ophthalmopathy. CDR3s include the opening cysteine and the closing phenylalanine or tryptophan. The D gene is left open where the match is weak. Where a row states a size, it is once, few, many or the class of an expanded clone; other rows omit it.

j_call: TRBJ2-5
d_call: TRBD2
clone_size: many
v_call: TRBV7-2
cdr3_aa: CASSLVWSREGETQYF
cdr3_nt: TGTGCCAGCAGCTTAGTGTGGTCGCGGGAGGGGGAGACCCAGTACTTC

j_call: TRBJ2-7
d_call: TRBD1
clone_size: few
v_call: TRBV29-1
cdr3_aa: CSVPGTGGAEQYF
cdr3_nt: TGCAGCGTCCCTGGGACAGGGGGCGCCGAGCAGTACTTC

j_call: TRBJ2-1
d_call: TRBD2
clone_size: -
v_call: TRBV18
cdr3_aa: CASSPSIGGSYNEQFF
cdr3_nt: TGTGCCAGCTCACCATCCATTGGCGGGAGCTACAATGAGCAGTTCTTC

j_call: TRBJ2-1
d_call: -
clone_size: few
v_call: TRBV7-3
cdr3_aa: CASSLVGSLYNEQFF
cdr3_nt: TGTGCCAGCAGCTTAGTTGGGTCCTTATACAATGAGCAGTTCTTC

j_call: TRBJ2-2
d_call: -
clone_size: -
v_call: TRBV30
cdr3_aa: CAWSPPVGPNTGELFF
cdr3_nt: TGTGCCTGGAGCCCCCCGGTCGGTCCGAACACCGGGGAGCTGTTTTTT

j_call: TRBJ1-5
d_call: -
clone_size: once
v_call: TRBV27
cdr3_aa: CASRTANQPQHF
cdr3_nt: TGTGCCAGCAGGACAGCCAATCAGCCCCAGCATTTT

j_call: TRBJ2-3
d_call: -
clone_size: few
v_call: TRBV6-1
cdr3_aa: CASSFTASTDTQYF
cdr3_nt: TGTGCCAGCAGTTTTACAGCTAGCACAGATACGCAGTATTTT

j_call: TRBJ2-7
d_call: -
clone_size: -
v_call: TRBV24-1
cdr3_aa: CATSEGEEQYF
cdr3_nt: TGTGCCACCAGTGAAGGGGAGGAGCAGTACTTC

j_call: TRBJ2-3
d_call: -
clone_size: many
v_call: TRBV5-1
cdr3_aa: CASSPPQGGSTDTQYF
cdr3_nt: TGCGCCAGCAGTCCTCCGCAGGGCGGAAGCACAGATACGCAGTATTTT

j_call: TRBJ2-7
d_call: -
clone_size: -
v_call: TRBV12-3/TRBV12-4
cdr3_aa: CASSGHGGLSEQYF
cdr3_nt: TGTGCCAGCAGTGGCCACGGGGGACTCTCCGAGCAGTACTTC

j_call: TRBJ2-5
d_call: -
clone_size: few
v_call: TRBV7-9
cdr3_aa: CASSDLDGEETQYF
cdr3_nt: TGTGCCAGCAGCGATCTCGACGGAGAAGAGACCCAGTACTTC

j_call: TRBJ1-1
d_call: -
clone_size: many
v_call: TRBV28
cdr3_aa: CASSLPPRGHTEAFF
cdr3_nt: TGTGCCAGCAGTTTACCTCCGAGAGGGCACACTGAAGCTTTCTTT

j_call: TRBJ2-7
d_call: -
clone_size: many
v_call: TRBV20-1
cdr3_aa: CSAWRTSSYEQYF
cdr3_nt: TGCAGTGCGTGGAGGACATCCTCCTACGAGCAGTACTTC

j_call: TRBJ2-5
d_call: -
clone_size: many
v_call: TRBV2
cdr3_aa: CASTPGTFTQETQYF
cdr3_nt: TGTGCCAGCACTCCCGGGACCTTTACGCAAGAGACCCAGTACTTC

j_call: TRBJ1-1
d_call: -
clone_size: -
v_call: TRBV20-1
cdr3_aa: CSANMRNTEAFF
cdr3_nt: TGCAGTGCTAACATGCGGAACACTGAAGCTTTCTTT

j_call: TRBJ2-3
d_call: -
clone_size: -
v_call: TRBV4-2
cdr3_aa: CASSLLTFSTDTQYF
cdr3_nt: TGTGCCAGCAGCCTTTTAACATTTAGCACAGATACGCAGTATTTT

j_call: TRBJ2-2
d_call: TRBD2
clone_size: -
v_call: TRBV6-1
cdr3_aa: CATTSQRERNTGELFF
cdr3_nt: TGTGCCACAACCTCCCAGCGGGAGAGGAACACCGGGGAGCTGTTTTTT

j_call: TRBJ2-5
d_call: TRBD2
clone_size: -
v_call: TRBV6-2/TRBV6-3
cdr3_aa: CASSYPTGTSILQETQYF
cdr3_nt: TGTGCCAGCAGTTACCCGACCGGGACTAGCATACTACAAGAGACCCAGTACTTC

j_call: TRBJ1-1
d_call: TRBD1
clone_size: -
v_call: TRBV29-1
cdr3_aa: CSVRGRGTEAFF
cdr3_nt: TGCAGCGTCAGGGGGCGGGGCACTGAAGCTTTCTTT

j_call: TRBJ2-1
d_call: TRBD1
clone_size: many
v_call: TRBV11-2
cdr3_aa: CASRLNLDRGRNEQFF
cdr3_nt: TGTGCCAGCAGACTGAACCTGGACAGGGGGCGCAATGAGCAGTTCTTC

j_call: TRBJ1-1
d_call: -
clone_size: many
v_call: TRBV6-1
cdr3_aa: CASTGGGTEAFF
cdr3_nt: TGTGCCAGCACCGGGGGCGGTACTGAAGCTTTCTTT

j_call: TRBJ1-1
d_call: -
clone_size: many
v_call: TRBV5-1
cdr3_aa: CASSLRGEIMNTEAFF
cdr3_nt: TGCGCCAGCAGCTTGCGGGGAGAGATCATGAACACTGAAGCTTTCTTT

j_call: TRBJ1-5
d_call: -
clone_size: few
v_call: TRBV30
cdr3_aa: CAWSVGASSNQPQHF
cdr3_nt: TGTGCCTGGAGTGTAGGGGCATCTAGCAATCAGCCCCAGCATTTT

j_call: TRBJ1-1
d_call: TRBD1
clone_size: many
v_call: TRBV24-1
cdr3_aa: CATRAGTANTEAFF
cdr3_nt: TGTGCCACCAGAGCCGGGACAGCAAACACTGAAGCTTTCTTT

j_call: TRBJ2-7
d_call: -
clone_size: -
v_call: TRBV13
cdr3_aa: CASSLGGEVTEQYF
cdr3_nt: TGTGCCAGCAGCTTAGGGGGGGAAGTCACCGAGCAGTACTTC

j_call: TRBJ2-1
d_call: TRBD2
clone_size: few
v_call: TRBV19
cdr3_aa: CASSMGLAANLNEQFF
cdr3_nt: TGTGCCAGTAGTATGGGACTAGCGGCCAATTTGAATGAGCAGTTCTTC

j_call: TRBJ1-4
d_call: TRBD1
clone_size: many
v_call: TRBV5-5
cdr3_aa: CASSLGTGDEKLFF
cdr3_nt: TGTGCCAGCAGCTTGGGGACAGGGGACGAAAAACTGTTTTTT

j_call: TRBJ2-7
d_call: TRBD2
clone_size: many
v_call: TRBV7-2
cdr3_aa: CASSPTSGRTYEQYF
cdr3_nt: TGTGCCAGCAGCCCGACTAGCGGGAGGACTTACGAGCAGTACTTC

j_call: TRBJ1-1
d_call: -
clone_size: many
v_call: TRBV2
cdr3_aa: CASSEEQPTEAFF
cdr3_nt: TGTGCCAGCAGTGAAGAACAGCCCACTGAAGCTTTCTTT

j_call: TRBJ1-2
d_call: -
clone_size: many
v_call: TRBV3-1
cdr3_aa: CASSQPGPYGYTF
cdr3_nt: TGTGCCAGCAGCCAGCCGGGACCTTATGGCTACACCTTC

j_call: TRBJ2-3
d_call: TRBD2
clone_size: many
v_call: TRBV7-2
cdr3_aa: CASSPTSGRADTQYF
cdr3_nt: TGTGCCAGCAGCCCGACTAGCGGGAGGGCAGATACGCAGTATTTT

j_call: TRBJ2-7
d_call: TRBD2
clone_size: many
v_call: TRBV11-2
cdr3_aa: CASSLGGLAISEQYF
cdr3_nt: TGTGCCAGCAGCTTAGGGGGACTAGCGATATCCGAGCAGTACTTC

j_call: TRBJ2-3
d_call: TRBD2
clone_size: -
v_call: TRBV6-1
cdr3_aa: CASSSSAAERGSTDTQYF
cdr3_nt: TGTGCCAGCAGTTCCTCAGCGGCGGAGCGGGGCAGCACAGATACGCAGTATTTT

j_call: TRBJ2-7
d_call: -
clone_size: few
v_call: TRBV5-1
cdr3_aa: CASSLVSRAYEQYF
cdr3_nt: TGCGCCAGCAGCTTGGTTAGCAGAGCCTACGAGCAGTACTTC

j_call: TRBJ2-5
d_call: TRBD1
clone_size: -
v_call: TRBV19
cdr3_aa: CASSSAGTGEETQYF
cdr3_nt: TGTGCCAGTAGTAGCGCCGGGACAGGGGAGGAGACCCAGTACTTC

j_call: TRBJ1-2
d_call: -
clone_size: -
v_call: TRBV14
cdr3_aa: CASSQAFLNYGYTF
cdr3_nt: TGTGCCAGCAGCCAGGCATTCCTTAACTATGGCTACACCTTC

j_call: TRBJ1-1
d_call: TRBD1
clone_size: many
v_call: TRBV7-9
cdr3_aa: CASTQGVNTEAFF
cdr3_nt: TGTGCCAGCACCCAGGGGGTAAACACTGAAGCTTTCTTT

j_call: TRBJ2-1
d_call: -
clone_size: many
v_call: TRBV6-2/TRBV6-3
cdr3_aa: CASTYLSGQWSNEQFF
cdr3_nt: TGTGCCAGCACCTACCTTTCGGGCCAGTGGTCGAATGAGCAGTTCTTC

j_call: TRBJ2-1
d_call: TRBD2
clone_size: few
v_call: TRBV3-1
cdr3_aa: CASSQVSGGSNEQFF
cdr3_nt: TGTGCCAGCAGCCAAGTTAGCGGGGGTTCCAATGAGCAGTTCTTC

j_call: TRBJ2-3
d_call: -
clone_size: -
v_call: TRBV7-2
cdr3_aa: CASSSPPGDTDTQYF
cdr3_nt: TGTGCCAGCAGCTCCCCTCCGGGAGACACAGATACGCAGTATTTT

j_call: TRBJ2-6
d_call: -
clone_size: -
v_call: TRBV12-3/TRBV12-4
cdr3_aa: CASRGVSGGANVLTF
cdr3_nt: TGTGCCAGCAGAGGGGTCTCTGGAGGGGCCAACGTCCTGACTTTC

j_call: TRBJ1-5
d_call: -
clone_size: -
v_call: TRBV7-6
cdr3_aa: CASSAHPSQPQHF
cdr3_nt: TGTGCCAGCAGCGCCCACCCCAGTCAGCCCCAGCATTTT

j_call: TRBJ2-7
d_call: -
clone_size: -
v_call: TRBV5-6
cdr3_aa: CASNPGDSHYEQYF
cdr3_nt: TGTGCCAGCAACCCGGGGGACAGCCACTACGAGCAGTACTTC

j_call: TRBJ2-3
d_call: -
clone_size: -
v_call: TRBV6-2/TRBV6-3
cdr3_aa: CASREGSQGITDTQYF
cdr3_nt: TGTGCCAGCAGGGAGGGATCACAGGGAATTACAGATACGCAGTATTTT

j_call: TRBJ2-7
d_call: TRBD2
clone_size: -
v_call: TRBV19
cdr3_aa: CASSMGLAGVYEQYF
cdr3_nt: TGTGCCAGTAGTATGGGACTAGCGGGAGTCTACGAGCAGTACTTC

j_call: TRBJ2-5
d_call: -
clone_size: many
v_call: TRBV20-1
cdr3_aa: CSADAGRGNQETQYF
cdr3_nt: TGCAGTGCTGATGCGGGGCGTGGAAACCAAGAGACCCAGTACTTC

j_call: TRBJ1-1
d_call: TRBD1
clone_size: -
v_call: TRBV4-2
cdr3_aa: CASSSRGQYTEAFF
cdr3_nt: TGTGCCAGCAGCTCCAGGGGACAGTACACTGAAGCTTTCTTT

j_call: TRBJ2-7
d_call: TRBD2
clone_size: -
v_call: TRBV3-1
cdr3_aa: CASSQEVGVAGGYEQYF
cdr3_nt: TGTGCCAGCAGCCAAGAGGTTGGGGTAGCGGGAGGGTACGAGCAGTACTTC

j_call: TRBJ1-5
d_call: TRBD1
clone_size: many
v_call: TRBV5-5
cdr3_aa: CASSLSGQRNQPQHF
cdr3_nt: TGTGCCAGCAGCTTGTCGGGACAGCGCAATCAGCCCCAGCATTTT

j_call: TRBJ2-5
d_call: TRBD2
clone_size: -
v_call: TRBV20-1
cdr3_aa: CSANPPGRSAKTQYF
cdr3_nt: TGCAGTGCTAATCCCCCCGGGAGGTCTGCAAAGACCCAGTACTTC

j_call: TRBJ2-7
d_call: TRBD2
clone_size: many
v_call: TRBV7-9
cdr3_aa: CASSSLIAGEGSYEQYF
cdr3_nt: TGTGCCAGCAGCTCGTTGATAGCGGGAGAAGGCTCCTACGAGCAGTACTTC

j_call: TRBJ2-3
d_call: -
clone_size: few
v_call: TRBV6-9
cdr3_aa: CASSYRQGSLTDTQYF
cdr3_nt: TGTGCCAGCAGTTATCGCCAGGGGTCCCTCACAGATACGCAGTATTTT

j_call: TRBJ2-3
d_call: -
clone_size: -
v_call: TRBV6-1
cdr3_aa: CASSRFGDSADTQYF
cdr3_nt: TGTGCCAGCAGCCGCTTTGGTGACTCGGCAGATACGCAGTATTTT

j_call: TRBJ2-2
d_call: -
clone_size: many
v_call: TRBV11-2
cdr3_aa: CASSLERTGELFF
cdr3_nt: TGTGCCAGCAGCTTAGAAAGGACCGGGGAGCTGTTTTTT

j_call: TRBJ2-3
d_call: TRBD1
clone_size: many
v_call: TRBV11-2
cdr3_aa: CASSPDRTGPTDTQYF
cdr3_nt: TGTGCCAGCAGCCCTGACAGGACAGGGCCGACAGATACGCAGTATTTT

j_call: TRBJ1-6
d_call: -
clone_size: -
v_call: TRBV11-2
cdr3_aa: CASSLFPRQGVPLHF
cdr3_nt: TGTGCCAGCAGCCTATTCCCCAGGCAAGGTGTACCCCTCCACTTT

j_call: TRBJ2-2
d_call: -
clone_size: many
v_call: TRBV24-1
cdr3_aa: CATVERDTGELFF
cdr3_nt: TGTGCCACCGTAGAGAGGGACACCGGGGAGCTGTTTTTT